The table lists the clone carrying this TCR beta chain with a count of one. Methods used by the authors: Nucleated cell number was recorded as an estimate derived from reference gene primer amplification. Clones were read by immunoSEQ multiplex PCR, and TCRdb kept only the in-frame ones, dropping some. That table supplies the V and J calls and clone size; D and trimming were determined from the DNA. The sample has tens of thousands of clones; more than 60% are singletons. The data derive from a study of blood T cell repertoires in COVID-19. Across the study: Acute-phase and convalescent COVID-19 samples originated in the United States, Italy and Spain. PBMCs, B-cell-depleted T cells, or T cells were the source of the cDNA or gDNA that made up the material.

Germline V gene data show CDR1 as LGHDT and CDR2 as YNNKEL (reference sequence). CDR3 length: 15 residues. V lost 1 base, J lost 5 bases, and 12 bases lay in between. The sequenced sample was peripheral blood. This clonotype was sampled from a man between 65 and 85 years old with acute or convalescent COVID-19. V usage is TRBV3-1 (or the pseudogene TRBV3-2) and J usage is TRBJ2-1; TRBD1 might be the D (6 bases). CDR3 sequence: CASSQVGRGHNEQFF. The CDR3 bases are TGTGCCAGCAGCCAAGTGGGCAGGGGACACAATGAGCAGTTCTTC.